The source of this T cell receptor (beta chain) is a study of human T cells and chemical hapten exposure. Germline V gene data show CDR1 as KGHSH and CDR2 as LQKENI. The CDR3 runs 15 residues. V was pared by 1 base and J by 2 bases, with 4 bases of the junction left unmatched. This clonotype appeared many times. Regarding time point: patch test 1, 2 weeks after DPC sensitization. Treatment of the sample: therapeutic diphenylcyclopropenone sensitization with weekly scalp DPC. TCRdb recomputed calls from the RACE reads with MiXCR, one row per CDR3 protein. This sample has about 14,000 distinct CDR3 sequences, with about a sixth found just once.

The sample consisted of whole blood, taken in connection with sensitization to the hapten diphenylcyclopropenone (DPC). The V and J genes are TRBV18 and TRBJ1-2, with 7 bases lining up with TRBD1. This clonotype originated in a woman younger than 45 with alopecia areata. Some clones in this sample may be carry-over from other donors' samples. The CDR3 nucleotides are TGTGCCAGCTCACCACTCGGACAGGCCAACTATGGCTACACCTTC. It encodes CASSPLGQANYGYTF.